This is a list of T cell receptor beta chains from one sample in a study of cytomegalovirus exposure and HLA in healthy donors. This table comes from immunoSEQ multiplex PCR, and its TCRdb copy is limited to in-frame clones, with some not included. The sample contains tens of thousands of clones, roughly 72% of which appear only once. Sequencing input: PBMCs. The receptors were sampled from a woman aged 45-60 years in good health and CMV-seropositive. CDR3s include the opening cysteine and the closing phenylalanine or tryptophan.

CDR3,V,length,J
CASSLGQSYEQYF,TRBV5-6,13,TRBJ2-7
CASSLSTGPGETQYF,TRBV6-4,15,TRBJ2-5
CASSFGFDGGFQPQHF,TRBV5-6,16,TRBJ1-5
CASSLSQRGPQETQYF,TRBV7-7,16,TRBJ2-5
CASSQAGRGLGNTIYF,TRBV4-3,16,TRBJ1-3
CASRTIKTTVGHPGYTF,TRBV28,17,TRBJ1-2
CASSPSLVADTQYF,TRBV6-4,14,TRBJ2-3
CASRILAGGGEQYF,TRBV2,14,TRBJ2-7
CATSRPTGEKKLFF,TRBV15,14,TRBJ1-4
CASSSGGAGDQPQHF,TRBV28,15,TRBJ1-5
CASSFGRGETQYF,TRBV7-2,13,TRBJ2-5
CASSPSGESSYNEQFF,TRBV13,16,TRBJ2-1
CAHRGRNQETQYF,TRBV6-4,13,TRBJ2-5
CASSYYRGDTQYF,TRBV6-6,13,TRBJ2-3
CASSFGTGYYEQYF,TRBV5-1,14,TRBJ2-7
CASVVHEQYF,TRBV19,10,TRBJ2-7
CASSQGGSPYNEQFF,TRBV19,15,TRBJ2-1
CASSRGQGPRVGYGYTF,TRBV28,17,TRBJ1-2
CSVGNLVASYNEQFF,TRBV29-1,15,TRBJ2-1
CASSPEAGVEQETQYF,TRBV7-2,16,TRBJ2-5
CASSRTRSGTNEKLFF,TRBV7-8,16,TRBJ1-4
CASSPGTRNYGYTF,TRBV16,14,TRBJ1-2
CASSLTPGRGYNEQFF,TRBV13,16,TRBJ2-1